The 31 T cell receptor beta chains reported below all come from one sample, sequenced in a study of T cells after yellow fever vaccination. TCRdb passed the 5' RACE reads through MiXCR, listing each CDR3 protein once. This sample carries about 210,000 distinct CDR3 sequences, roughly 3.3% of them seen once, and the ten largest clones take 3.2%. The material sequenced was CD4+ T cells sorted from PBMCs, taken 10 days after the yellow fever booster vaccination. These receptors came from a man younger than 35 who received the YFV17D yellow fever vaccine.

This clonotype was counted only a few times. The chain has TRBV6-6 and TRBJ1-3, with D uncertain. CDR1 is MNHNY, CDR2 SVGAGI, per germline (reference sequence). Trimming cost V 2 bases and J 0 bases, with 5 bases left between them. This CDR3 is 14 amino acids long. In DNA form, the CDR3 reads TGTGCCAGCAGTTACCTAAGCTCTGGAAACACCATATATTTT. The encoded protein is CASSYLSSGNTIYF.

This clonotype was detected many times. The rearrangement uses TRBV6-1 and TRBJ2-7; 9 bases match TRBD1. CDR3 size: 13 residues. With V trimmed by 5 bases and J by 5 bases, 4 bases remained unmatched. Germline loops: CDR1 MNHNS, CDR2 SASEGT. CDR3 region: CASSPDRGDEQYV. The CDR3 nucleotides read TGTGCCAGCAGTCCGGACAGGGGCGACGAGCAGTACGTC.

V and J are TRBV20-1 and TRBJ1-6, with D uncertain. CDR1 and CDR2 from the germline V gene are DFQATT and SNEGSKA (reference sequence). The CDR3 runs 12 residues. V shed 5 bases and J shed 7 bases, with 9 bases lying between them. The CDR3 DNA sequence: TGCAGTGCTTCCCGAGCCAATTCACCCCTCCACTTT. Protein sequence: CSASRANSPLHF.

This clonotype was seen many times. The gene calls are TRBV5-1 and TRBJ2-1; maybe TRBD2 (5 bases). Germline V lookup: CDR1 SGHRS, CDR2 YFSETQ. The CDR3 sequence is 12 residues long. V lost 5 bases, J lost 5 bases, and 8 bases lay in between. For the CDR3, the DNA is TGCGCCAGCAGGAGGACTGACAATGAGCAGTTCTTC. It specifies CASRRTDNEQFF.

The table lists this clonotype with a few counts. This rearrangement joins TRBV5-1 to TRBJ1-5, with D possibly being TRBD1 (5 bases). V dropped 7 bases and J dropped 6 bases, with 20 bases sitting between them. The CDR3 sequence is 15 residues long. From germline, CDR1 is SGHRS and CDR2 YFSETQ. CDR3 in amino acids: CASQLLPGQGQPQHF. Written as DNA, the CDR3 is TGCGCCAGCCAGCTTTTACCAGGGCAGGGTCAGCCCCAGCATTTT. The variable domain in full, with the rest retrieved from reference TRBV5-1 and TRBJ1-5, is KAGVTQTPRYLIKTRGQQVTLSCSPISGHRSVSWYQQTPGQGLQFLFEYFSETQRNKGNFPGRFSGRQFSNSRSEMNVSTLELGDSALYLCASQLLPGQGQPQHFGDGTRLSIL.

In this sample, this clonotype turned up a few times. DNA for the CDR3: TGTGCCATCAGTGGTCGGGGGGCGAACACTGAAGCTTTCTTT. This sequence encodes CAISGRGANTEAFF. This chain joins TRBV10-3 and TRBJ1-1, with a tentative D call TRBD1 (6 bases). From germline, CDR1 is ENHRY and CDR2 SYGVKD. The V end was cut by 4 bases, the J end by 1 base, with 10 bases between. The CDR3 contains 14 residues.

This clonotype has a handful of counts. The V call is TRBV3-1, the J call TRBJ1-1; 9 bases are shared with TRBD1. The CDR3 runs to 13 residues. From germline, CDR1 is LGHDT and CDR2 YNNKEL (reference sequence). Trimming at V came to 4 bases and at J to 7 bases, leaving 4 bases not matched to a gene. CDR3 coding DNA: TGTGCCAGCAGCCGGGACAGGGCAATTGAAGCTTTCTTT. Translating gives CASSRDRAIEAFF.

This clonotype was recorded many times. The chain carries TRBV4-3 and TRBJ1-1, with TRBD1 matching 8 bases. Losses at the gene ends were 2 bases for V and 1 base for J; bases not matched to a gene: 0. Germline V gene data show CDR1 as LGHNA and CDR2 as YSLEER. The CDR3 loop spans 14 amino acids. The DNA for the CDR3 is TGCGCCAGCAGCCAAACAGGGGGGAACACTGAAGCTTTCTTT. Its translation is CASSQTGGNTEAFF.

This clonotype was recorded at least ten times. The chain couples TRBV7-9 to TRBJ2-7; unclear D gene. The CDR3 is 14 amino acids. Trimming shortened V by 4 bases and J by 1 base, and 11 bases separated the two germline ends. Germline CDR1 reads SEHNR; CDR2 reads FQNEAQ (reference sequence). CDR3 DNA sequence: TGTGCCAGCAGCTCGCTGGAAATTTCCTACGAGCAGTACTTC. Translating it yields CASSSLEISYEQYF. The complete variable domain, with remaining parts taken from reference TRBV7-9 and TRBJ2-7, reads DTGVSQNPRHKITKRGQNVTFRCDPISEHNRLYWYRQTLGQGPEFLTYFQNEAQLEKSRLLSDRFSAERPKGSFSTLEIQRTEQGDSAMYLCASSSLEISYEQYFGPGTRLTVT.

The rearrangement uses TRBV11-2 and TRBJ1-5; D may be TRBD1 (5 bases). Trimming stripped 5 bases from V and 6 bases from J, with 11 bases between. CDR3 length: 13 residues. CDR1 is SGHAT, CDR2 FQNNGV, per germline. In DNA, the CDR3 is TGTGCCAGCAGCCATCCCGGGGGTCAGCCCCAGCATTTT. Encoded protein: CASSHPGGQPQHF.

The gene calls are TRBV5-1 and TRBJ2-3; 9 nucleotides line up with TRBD2. This CDR3 comprises 16 residues. With V trimmed by 2 bases and J by 1 base, 5 bases remained unmatched. Germline-derived CDR1 and CDR2 are SGHRS and YFSETQ. For the CDR3, the DNA is TGCGCCAGCAGCTTCCAAAGACTAGCGGGCACAGATACGCAGTATTTT. It encodes CASSFQRLAGTDTQYF.

This clonotype has ten or more counts. V and J are TRBV7-7 and TRBJ2-3; the D gene could be TRBD1 or TRBD2 (6 bases each). The V end lost 6 bases, the J end lost 1 base, and 14 bases lay between the germline ends. The CDR3 has 15 residues. Germline values: CDR1 SSHAT, CDR2 FNYEAQ (reference sequence). This CDR3 reads CASSMGGGGTDTQYF. Here the CDR3 DNA reads TGTGCCAGCAGTATGGGGGGCGGCGGCACAGATACGCAGTATTTT.

This clonotype has ten or more counts. The chain carries TRBV28 and TRBJ1-3; D not certain. This CDR3 contains 15 residues. From germline, CDR1 is MDHEN and CDR2 SYDVKM. Trimming removed 1 base at V and 0 bases at J, with 7 bases between. CDR3 bases: TGTGCCAGCAGTTTATACGGTTACTCTGGAAACACCATATATTTT. Protein: CASSLYGYSGNTIYF.

This clonotype appeared many times. The chain recombines TRBV5-1 with TRBJ2-3, with TRBD2 matching 11 bases. CDR1 and CDR2 from the germline V gene are SGHRS and YFSETQ. The CDR3 contains 15 residues. J was trimmed by 6 bases and V by 4 bases; bases with no gene match: 7. CDR3 residues: CASSRVGTSGDTQYF. CDR3 DNA sequence: TGCGCCAGCAGCCGCGTCGGGACTAGCGGCGATACGCAGTATTTT.

This clonotype appeared a few times. The chain combines TRBV5-6 with TRBJ2-7; 15 nucleotides line up with TRBD2. Unmatched junction bases numbered 4, after V lost 4 bases and J lost 2 bases. Germline V gene lookup returns CDR1 SGHDT and CDR2 YYEEEE. CDR3 size: 16 residues. The CDR3 coding sequence is TGTGCCAGCAGCCCGGGACTAGCGGGGGGAACCTACGAGCAGTACGTC. Residues: CASSPGLAGGTYEQYV.

This clonotype was recorded a few times. The V call is TRBV6-5, the J call TRBJ2-7; 9 positions agree with TRBD1. This CDR3 is 16 amino acids long. After removal of 4 bases from V and 1 base from J, the junction contained 8 bases not matched to a gene. Germline CDR1 MNHEY, CDR2 SVGAGI. The CDR3 loop is CASSLRLGQGSYEQYF. The DNA for the CDR3 is TGTGCCAGCAGTTTACGTTTGGGACAGGGTTCCTACGAGCAGTACTTC.

In this sample, this clonotype turned up a few times. The chain combines TRBV27 with TRBJ2-6; 7 bases map to TRBD1. Germline V gives CDR1 MNHEY, CDR2 SMNVEV (reference sequence). CDR3 length equals 15 residues. Trimming removed 4 bases from V and 3 bases from J; junction bases left unmatched: 3. The CDR3 nucleotides read TGTGCCAGCAGTTGGGACAGCCGTGGGGCCAACGTCCTGACTTTC. This codes for CASSWDSRGANVLTF.

Ten or more counts support this clonotype. The V and J genes are TRBV7-2 and TRBJ1-2; D unresolved. Trimming shortened V by 5 bases and J by 1 base, and 17 bases separated the two germline ends. Germline V CDR1 and CDR2: SGHTA, FQGNSA. This CDR3 has 16 amino acids. The CDR3 bases are TGTGCCAGCAGCCCAACATTTGGGAGGCGTAACTATGGCTACACCTTC. Translating gives CASSPTFGRRNYGYTF.

This clonotype was recorded at least ten times. The V gene is TRBV7-2, the J gene TRBJ2-5, with no clear D. This CDR3 is built from 15 residues. Germline CDR1 and CDR2: SGHTA and FQGNSA. Trimming removed 1 base at V and 7 bases at J, with 16 bases between. The CDR3 region has the DNA TGTGCCAGCAGCTTAGAAGGTCGTTTCTCCGGGACCCAGTACTTC. Protein sequence: CASSLEGRFSGTQYF. Looking up the rest from reference TRBV7-2 and TRBJ2-5 gives the full variable domain: GAGVSQSPSNKVTEKGKDVELRCDPISGHTALYWYRQSLGQGLEFLIYFQGNSAPDKSGLPSDRFSAERTGGSVSTLTIQRTQQEDSAVYLCASSLEGRFSGTQYFGPGTRLLVL.

Many counts were recorded for this clonotype. V is TRBV5-1 and J is TRBJ2-5; TRBD1 matches 7 bases. Germline trimming cut 4 bases from V and 5 bases from J; bases unmatched to any gene: 14. There are 16 residues in the CDR3. The germline gives CDR1 SGHRS, CDR2 YFSETQ. The CDR3, as DNA: TGCGCCAGCAGCCCGAGAAGGGACAGCGCCCATGAGACCCAGTACTTC. This encodes CASSPRRDSAHETQYF.

This clonotype occurred a few times. The chain joins TRBV7-2 to TRBJ2-7; 12 bases line up with TRBD2. V dropped 4 bases and J dropped 8; count of bases not matched to a gene: 9. This CDR3 spans 15 amino acids. CDR1 and CDR2 from the germline V gene are SGHTA and FQGNSA. The CDR3: CASSSQTTSGGQQYF. As DNA, the CDR3 is TGTGCCAGCAGCTCCCAAACCACTAGCGGGGGGCAGCAGTACTTC.

This rearrangement joins TRBV12-3 or TRBV12-4 to TRBJ1-5, with D perhaps TRBD1 (5 bases). CDR3 length equals 14 residues. V was cut by 3 bases and J by 7 bases, with 13 bases left in between. For the CDR3, the DNA is TGTGCCAGCAGTTTTGAAGGGGAGGGACAGCCCCAGCATTTT. Residues: CASSFEGEGQPQHF.

This clonotype was recorded many times. V gene TRBV7-9 combines with J gene TRBJ2-2; D is undetermined. Germline-derived CDR1 and CDR2 are SEHNR and FQNEAQ (reference sequence). This CDR3 has 14 amino acids. The V gene lost 4 bases and the J gene lost 1 base, with 7 bases spanning the gap. CDR3 residues: CASSSLMNTGELFF. As DNA, the CDR3 is TGTGCCAGCAGCTCCTTGATGAACACCGGGGAGCTGTTTTTT.

This clonotype was counted a few times. V usage is TRBV20-1 and J usage is TRBJ2-1; TRBD1 agrees at 9 bases. This CDR3 region has 12 residues. Losses at the gene ends were 5 bases for V and 7 bases for J; bases not matched to a gene: 3. The germline V gene encodes CDR1 DFQATT and CDR2 SNEGSKA (reference sequence). The CDR3 region has the DNA TGCAGTGCTGAGGACAGGGGAAATGAGCAGTTCTTC. The encoded protein is CSAEDRGNEQFF.

This clonotype was counted ten times or more. The genes are TRBV6-2 or TRBV6-3 and TRBJ2-1, with D perhaps TRBD1 or TRBD2 (5 bases each). Germline CDR1 reads MNHEY; CDR2 reads SVGEGT. V lost 6 bases and J lost 0, with 9 bases in between. CDR3 length: 14 residues. The CDR3 nucleotides read TGTGCCAGCAGGGGGACCTTCTCCTACAATGAGCAGTTCTTC. Its translation: CASRGTFSYNEQFF.

This clonotype was seen ten or more times. V gene TRBV7-9 combines with J gene TRBJ1-2; D is perhaps TRBD1 (5 bases). The CDR3 has 13 residues. Trimming removed 3 bases from V and 2 bases from J, with 7 bases in between. Per the germline V gene, CDR1 is SEHNR and CDR2 is FQNEAQ (reference sequence). CDR3 residues: CASSLEGNYGYTF. The DNA of the CDR3 is TGTGCCAGCAGCTTGGAGGGGAACTATGGCTACACCTTC.

This clonotype has only a few counts. The gene calls are TRBV19 and TRBJ1-1; no firm D call. This CDR3 region has 13 residues. Trimming removed 5 bases at V and 1 base at J, with 8 bases between. Per the germline V gene, CDR1 is LNHDA and CDR2 is SQIVND (reference sequence). DNA of the CDR3: TGTGCCAGTAGTGGGTGGAAGAACACTGAAGCTTTCTTT. Protein: CASSGWKNTEAFF.

The chain links TRBV3-2 to TRBJ1-4; the D call TRBD1 from the table was never checked on the DNA. TRBV3-2 is deemed a pseudogene. The CDR3 totals 17 residues. The CDR3 bases are TGTGCCAGCAGCCCCCATCGTGGAGAGGGGACTAATGAAAAACTGTTTTTT. This encodes CASSPHRGEGTNEKLFF.

This clonotype turned up a few times. The CDR3 loop is CAFGTASGNTIYF. The CDR3 region has the DNA TGTGCCTTCGGGACAGCCTCTGGAAACACCATATATTTT. The V and J genes are TRBV10-3 and TRBJ1-3; 7 bases are shared with TRBD1. The CDR3 loop spans 13 amino acids. J gave up 0 bases and V 11 bases, and 4 bases lay outside the gene matches. The germline gives CDR1 ENHRY, CDR2 SYGVKD.

This clonotype was counted at least ten times. The chain has TRBV11-2 and TRBJ2-1, with D unclear. CDR3 length: 15 amino acids. Germline V lookup: CDR1 SGHAT, CDR2 FQNNGV. V was cut by 5 bases and J by 0 bases, with 11 bases left in between. CDR3 sequence: CASSPRRSSYNEQFF. The CDR3, as DNA: TGTGCCAGCAGCCCGAGGCGTAGCTCCTACAATGAGCAGTTCTTC.

This clonotype was counted at least ten times. The chain has TRBV4-1 and TRBJ2-1; 8 bases agree with TRBD2. V lost 5 bases, J lost 7 bases, and 13 bases stayed unmatched. Germline loops: CDR1 MGHRA, CDR2 YSYEKL. The CDR3 extends over 16 amino acids. The CDR3 region has the DNA TGCGCCAGCAGCAACGGGGGGGCCTTACCTGGGAATGAGCAGTTCTTC. Translated: CASSNGGALPGNEQFF.